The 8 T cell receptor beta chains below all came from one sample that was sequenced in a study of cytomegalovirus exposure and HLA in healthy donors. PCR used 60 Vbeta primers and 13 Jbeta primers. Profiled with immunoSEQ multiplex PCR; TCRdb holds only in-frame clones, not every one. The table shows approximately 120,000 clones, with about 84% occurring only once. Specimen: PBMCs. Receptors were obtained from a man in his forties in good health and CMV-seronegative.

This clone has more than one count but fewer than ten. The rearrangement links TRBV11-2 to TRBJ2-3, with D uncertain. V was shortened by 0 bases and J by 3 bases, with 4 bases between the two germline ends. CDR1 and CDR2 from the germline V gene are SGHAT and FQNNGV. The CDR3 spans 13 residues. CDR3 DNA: TGTGCCAGCAGCTTAGATCTTACAGATACGCAGTATTTT. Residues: CASSLDLTDTQYF.

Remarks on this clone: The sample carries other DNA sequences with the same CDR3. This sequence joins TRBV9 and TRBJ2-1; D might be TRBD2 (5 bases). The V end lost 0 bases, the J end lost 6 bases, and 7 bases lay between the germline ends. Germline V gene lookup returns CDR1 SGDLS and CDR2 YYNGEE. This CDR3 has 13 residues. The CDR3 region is CASSVGGGNEQFF. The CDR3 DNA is TGTGCCAGCAGCGTAGGAGGAGGCAATGAGCAGTTCTTC.

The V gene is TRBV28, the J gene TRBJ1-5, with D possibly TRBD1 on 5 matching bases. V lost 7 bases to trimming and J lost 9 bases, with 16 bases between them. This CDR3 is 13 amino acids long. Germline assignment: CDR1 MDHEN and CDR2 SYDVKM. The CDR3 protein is CASNPRGGSPQHF. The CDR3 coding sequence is TGTGCCAGCAACCCCCGGGGGGGTTCGCCCCAGCATTTT. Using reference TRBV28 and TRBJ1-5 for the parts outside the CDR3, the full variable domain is DVKVTQSSRYLVKRTGEKVFLECVQDMDHENMFWYRQDPGLGLRLIYFSYDVKMKEKGDIPEGYSVSREKKERFSLILESASTNQTSMYLCASNPRGGSPQHFGDGTRLSIL.

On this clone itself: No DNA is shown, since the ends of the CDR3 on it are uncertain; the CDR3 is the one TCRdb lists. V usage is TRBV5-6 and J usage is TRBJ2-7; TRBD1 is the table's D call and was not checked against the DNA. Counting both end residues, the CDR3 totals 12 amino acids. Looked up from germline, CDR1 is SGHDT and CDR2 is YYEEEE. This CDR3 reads CASSWGQGIEYF.

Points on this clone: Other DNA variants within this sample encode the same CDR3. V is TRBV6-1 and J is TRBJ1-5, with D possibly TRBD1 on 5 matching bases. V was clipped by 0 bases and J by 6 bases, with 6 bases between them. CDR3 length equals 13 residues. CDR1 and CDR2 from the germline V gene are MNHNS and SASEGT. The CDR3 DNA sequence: TGTGCCAGCAGTGAAGCGGGGGGTCAGCCCCAGCATTTT. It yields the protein CASSEAGGQPQHF.

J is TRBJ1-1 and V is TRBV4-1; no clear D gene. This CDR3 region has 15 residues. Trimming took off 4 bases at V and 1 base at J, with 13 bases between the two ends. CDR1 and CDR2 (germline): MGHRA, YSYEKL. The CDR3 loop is CASSLRKEANTEAFF. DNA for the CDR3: TGCGCCAGCAGCCTAAGAAAGGAGGCGAACACTGAAGCTTTCTTT.

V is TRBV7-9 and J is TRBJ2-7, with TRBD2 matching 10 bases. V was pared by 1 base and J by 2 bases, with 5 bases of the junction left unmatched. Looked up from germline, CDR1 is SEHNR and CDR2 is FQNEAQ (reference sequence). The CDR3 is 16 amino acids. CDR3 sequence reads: CASSLDLAGVTYEQYF. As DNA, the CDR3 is TGTGCCAGCAGCTTAGATCTAGCGGGGGTGACCTACGAGCAGTACTTC.

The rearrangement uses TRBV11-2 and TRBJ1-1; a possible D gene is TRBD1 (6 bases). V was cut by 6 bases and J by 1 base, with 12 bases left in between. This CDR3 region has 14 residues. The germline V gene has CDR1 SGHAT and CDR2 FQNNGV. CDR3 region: CASRRGGGNTEAFF. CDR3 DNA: TGTGCCAGCAGGCGGGGGGGCGGGAACACTGAAGCTTTCTTT.